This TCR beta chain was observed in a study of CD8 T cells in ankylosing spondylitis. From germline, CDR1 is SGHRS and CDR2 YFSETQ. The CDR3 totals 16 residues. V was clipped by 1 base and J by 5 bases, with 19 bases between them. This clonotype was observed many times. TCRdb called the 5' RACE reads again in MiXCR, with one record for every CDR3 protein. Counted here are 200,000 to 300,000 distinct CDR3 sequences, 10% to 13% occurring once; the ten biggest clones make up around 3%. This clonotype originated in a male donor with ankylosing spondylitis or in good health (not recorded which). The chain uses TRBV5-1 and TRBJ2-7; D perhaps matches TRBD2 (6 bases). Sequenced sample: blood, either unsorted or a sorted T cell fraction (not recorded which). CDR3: CASSLNRGLASDEQYF. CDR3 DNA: TGCGCCAGCAGCTTGAATCGAGGCCTAGCGAGCGACGAGCAGTACTTC.